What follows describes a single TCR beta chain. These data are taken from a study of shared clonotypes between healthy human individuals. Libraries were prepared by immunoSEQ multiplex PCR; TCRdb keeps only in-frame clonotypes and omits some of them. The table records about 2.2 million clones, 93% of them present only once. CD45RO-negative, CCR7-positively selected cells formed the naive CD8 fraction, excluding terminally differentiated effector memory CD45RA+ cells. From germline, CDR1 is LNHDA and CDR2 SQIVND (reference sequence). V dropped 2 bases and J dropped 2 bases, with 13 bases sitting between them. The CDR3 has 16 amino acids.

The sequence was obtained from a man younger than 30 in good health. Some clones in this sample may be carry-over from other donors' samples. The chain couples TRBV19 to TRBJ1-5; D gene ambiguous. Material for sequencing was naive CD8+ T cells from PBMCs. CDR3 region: CASSIIWGKGNQPQHF. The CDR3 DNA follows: TGTGCCAGTAGTATAATATGGGGTAAGGGCAATCAGCCCCAGCATTTT.